One T cell receptor (beta chain) is described in this entry. Antigen: not known. Profiled with immunoSEQ multiplex PCR; TCRdb holds only in-frame clones, not every one. The table includes 25,000 to 35,000 clones, 83% detected once. The V gene's germline CDR1 is SGHRS and CDR2 YFSETQ. Trimming removed 4 bases from V and 8 bases from J, with 15 bases in between. This CDR3 is built from 13 residues. The entry originates in a study of neoadjuvant nivolumab and ipilimumab in lung cancer. Study at large: Nivolumab 3 mg/kg was given days 1, 15 and 29, plus ipilimumab 1 mg/kg day 1 in combination.

Study-level points and caveats: TCR richness and clonality were higher in tumors than adjacent uninvolved lung.

The TCR originated in an adult with non-small cell lung cancer. The rearrangement uses TRBV5-1 and TRBJ1-1; weak D call: TRBD1 (6 bases). This specimen was tumor tissue, taken after neoadjuvant nivolumab, alone or with ipilimumab, at or shortly before surgery. DNA of the CDR3: TGCGCCAGCAGCCGGTTCGGGGACAACGAAGCTTTCTTT. Protein sequence: CASSRFGDNEAFF.